Shown below are 2 T cell receptor beta chains from a single sample sequenced in a study of cytomegalovirus exposure and HLA in healthy donors. The PCR made use of 60 Vbeta and 13 Jbeta primers. The method was immunoSEQ multiplex PCR; TCRdb's version includes in-frame clones alone and lacks a portion of them. The table includes roughly 190,000 clones, around 80% detected once. The sequencing sample was made of PBMCs. These receptors were taken from a woman younger than 45 in good health and CMV-seropositive.

This clone was seen more than once but under ten times. This rearrangement joins TRBV6-5 to TRBJ2-5, with D possibly TRBD2 on 6 matching bases. With 2 bases removed from V and 5 bases from J, the gap between germline ends came to 12 bases. Germline CDR1 is MNHEY and CDR2 is SVGAGI. The CDR3 length is 14 residues. The CDR3 region is CASSYTLARETQYF. The CDR3 bases are TGTGCCAGCAGTTACACTCTAGCGCGGGAGACCCAGTACTTC.

This chain uses TRBV5-4 with TRBJ2-5, with D perhaps TRBD2 (6 bases). The CDR3 sequence is 14 residues long. Germline-derived CDR1 and CDR2 are SGHNT and YYREEE (reference sequence). V was trimmed by 3 bases and J by 0 bases, leaving 9 bases between them. CDR3 protein: CASSSGGYQETQYF. The CDR3 DNA is TGTGCCAGCAGCTCCGGAGGGTACCAAGAGACCCAGTACTTC.